Listed here are 21 T cell receptor beta chains from one sample, sequenced in a study of cytomegalovirus exposure and HLA in healthy donors. PCR involved 60 Vbeta and 13 Jbeta primers. Produced via immunoSEQ multiplex PCR; TCRdb's table is partial and in-frame only. In the table there are fewer than 65,000 clones, roughly 82% of which are singletons. Sequenced input: PBMCs. The receptors derive from a man aged 25 to 40 in good health and CMV-seronegative.

The chain combines TRBV19 with TRBJ1-4, with 9 bases matching TRBD1. The ends lost 3 bases at V and 2 bases at J; junction bases unmatched: 4. Per the germline V gene, CDR1 is LNHDA and CDR2 is SQIVND (reference sequence). The CDR3 has 16 amino acids. The CDR3 DNA is TGTGCCAGTAGTATCGCCGGGACAGGGACTAATGAAAAACTGTTTTTT. Its protein is CASSIAGTGTNEKLFF.

V usage is TRBV18 and J usage is TRBJ1-3; possible D gene TRBD1, 6 bases. This CDR3 has 16 residues. V lost 2 bases and J 0 bases, leaving 11 bases between the germline ends. Germline CDR1 and CDR2: KGHSH and LQKENI. CDR3 amino acids: CASSPDRILSGNTIYF. The CDR3, as DNA: TGTGCCAGCTCACCAGACAGGATACTCTCTGGAAACACCATATATTTT. The full variable domain, in which reference TRBV18 and TRBJ1-3 provide the parts outside the CDR3, is NAGVMQNPRHLVRRRGQEARLRCSPMKGHSHVYWYRQLPEEGLKFMVYLQKENIIDESGMPKERFSAEFPKEGPSILRIQQVVRGDSAAYFCASSPDRILSGNTIYFGEGSWLTVV.

This chain connects TRBV11-3 to TRBJ2-3; a possible D gene is TRBD1 (7 bases). This CDR3 spans 15 amino acids. Trimming stripped 1 base from V and 5 bases from J, with 13 bases between. From germline, CDR1 is SGHNT and CDR2 YENEEA. CDR3 region: CASSLGGAGGDTQYF. CDR3 sequence (DNA): TGTGCCAGCAGCTTAGGGGGGGCAGGGGGAGATACGCAGTATTTT.

The chain joins TRBV7-2 to TRBJ2-5, with 10 bases lining up with TRBD1. This CDR3 has 15 amino acids. V lost 2 bases and J lost 4; bases outside the gene matches: 4. CDR1 SGHTA and CDR2 FQGNSA come from the germline V gene. CDR3 sequence: CASSLFGTGAETQYF. In DNA, the CDR3 is TGTGCCAGCAGCTTATTCGGGACAGGGGCAGAGACCCAGTACTTC.

Points on this clone: The junction shows a germline mismatch at one end, possibly a read error. The rearrangement joins TRBV7-7 to TRBJ2-5; TRBD2 might be the D (5 bases). This CDR3 is 14 amino acids long. Germline assignment: CDR1 SSHAT and CDR2 FNYEAQ (reference sequence). This CDR3 reads CASSRPGVQETQYF. In nucleotides, the CDR3 is TGTGCTAGCAGCCGACCCGGGGTCCAAGAGACCCAGTACTTC. The whole variable domain, filled in from reference TRBV7-7 and TRBJ2-5, reads GAGVSQSPRYKVTKRGQDVTLRCDPISSHATLYWYQQALGQGPEFLTYFNYEAQPDKSGLPSDRFSAERPEGSISTLTIQRTEQRDSAMYRCASSRPGVQETQYFGPGTRLLVL.

This sequence joins TRBV5-1 and TRBJ2-1; D possibly corresponds to TRBD1 (5 bases). V lost 2 bases to trimming and J lost 2 bases, with 14 bases between them. The CDR3 sequence is 16 residues long. Germline V CDR1 and CDR2: SGHRS, YFSETQ. The CDR3 coding sequence is TGCGCCAGCAGCTTCCCTCCCAGGGAAACCTACAATGAGCAGTTCTTC. Amino acid sequence: CASSFPPRETYNEQFF.

This sequence joins TRBV2 and TRBJ2-2; TRBD2 matches at 7 bases. CDR3 length: 15 residues. Trimming cost V 2 bases and J 6 bases; bases outside gene matches: 6. Looked up from germline, CDR1 is SNHLY and CDR2 is FYNNEI. CDR3 sequence reads: CASSELGGMAGELFF. CDR3 nucleotides: TGTGCCAGCAGTGAATTGGGGGGGATGGCCGGGGAGCTGTTTTTT.

The V and J genes are TRBV7-9 and TRBJ1-3; the D gene is possibly TRBD1 (5 bases). Germline values: CDR1 SEHNR, CDR2 FQNEAQ (reference sequence). Trimming shortened V by 7 bases and J by 0 bases, and 19 bases separated the two germline ends. CDR3 length: 17 amino acids. DNA for the CDR3: TGTGCCAGCAACTCTCTGGGGGGTCTGGACTCTGGAAACACCATATATTTT. Amino acid sequence: CASNSLGGLDSGNTIYF.

V gene TRBV29-1 combines with J gene TRBJ1-1; TRBD1 aligns across 9 bases. Looked up from germline, CDR1 is SQVTM and CDR2 is ANQGSEA. After removal of 4 bases from V and 12 bases from J, the junction contained 6 bases not matched to a gene. The CDR3 runs to 11 residues. CDR3 sequence reads: CSVAGDRATFF. Written as DNA, the CDR3 is TGCAGCGTTGCGGGGGACAGGGCAACTTTCTTT.

The chain couples TRBV7-6 to TRBJ2-1; TRBD2 is a possible D gene (5 bases). CDR3 length: 17 amino acids. The germline V and J ends were trimmed by 0 bases and 3 bases, with 15 bases remaining between them. CDR1 and CDR2 from the germline V gene are SGHVS and FNYEAQ. In DNA form, the CDR3 reads TGTGCCAGCAGCTTAGCGAGGGCCGGGCGGATCTACAATGAGCAGTTCTTC. This gives the protein CASSLARAGRIYNEQFF.

In its sample, this clone was seen once. At one boundary the junction diverges from the germline segment, which might be a read error. V usage is TRBV7-7 and J usage is TRBJ2-2; 12 positions agree with TRBD2. This CDR3 has 17 residues. Per the germline V gene, CDR1 is SSHAT and CDR2 is FNYEAQ (reference sequence). CDR3 coding DNA: TGTGCTAGCAGCCCACGACTAGCGGGAGTACAAGGCGGGGAGCTGTTTTTT. Its translation: CASSPRLAGVQGGELFF.

In DNA form, the CDR3 reads TGTGCCAGCAGTGAAACCGGGTCTCTAGACAATGAGCAGTTCTTC. It is translated as CASSETGSLDNEQFF. The V call is TRBV25-1, the J call TRBJ2-1; D call uncertain. CDR1 is MGHDK, CDR2 SYGVNS, per germline. CDR3 length: 15 amino acids. Trimming left V 2 bases short and J 5 bases short, with 13 bases between.

As concerns this clone: This specimen includes other DNA sequences encoding the same CDR3. The chain carries TRBV19 and TRBJ1-5, with D perhaps TRBD1 (5 bases). V was cut by 4 bases and J by 2 bases, with 6 bases left in between. The CDR3 has 13 residues. The germline gives CDR1 LNHDA, CDR2 SQIVND (reference sequence). DNA of the CDR3: TGTGCCAGTAGTACGGGGGGCAATCAGCCCCAGCATTTT. Its translation: CASSTGGNQPQHF.

The chain links TRBV4-2 to TRBJ2-5; D call uncertain. The assigned J gene may be wrong: the sequence end matches TRBJ2-7 better. This CDR3 is built from 14 residues. Germline V lookup: CDR1 LGHNA, CDR2 YNFKEQ. The DNA of the CDR3 is TGTGCCAGCAGCCAAGACGCAACTACCACCGAGCAGTACTTC. Protein: CASSQDATTTEQYF.

This chain links TRBV5-6 with TRBJ2-3, with TRBD2 matching 7 bases. This CDR3 has 13 residues. Per the germline V gene, CDR1 is SGHDT and CDR2 is YYEEEE. The V segment lost 7 bases and the J segment 6 bases; nucleotides outside the gene matches: 8. This CDR3 is CASGLVGWDTQYF. The CDR3 nucleotides are TGTGCCAGCGGACTAGTAGGATGGGATACGCAGTATTTT.

This sequence joins TRBV18 and TRBJ2-1; D possibly corresponds to TRBD2 (6 bases). Trimming shortened V by 6 bases and J by 7 bases, and 19 bases separated the two germline ends. The germline gives CDR1 KGHSH, CDR2 LQKENI. CDR3 length: 15 residues. The CDR3 DNA is TGTGCCAGCTCCCAGGACTACGCAGAGAAGAATGAGCAGTTCTTC. Translating it yields CASSQDYAEKNEQFF.

The chain is built from TRBV7-9 and TRBJ2-7, with D possibly TRBD1 on 5 matching bases. V dropped 1 base and J dropped 5 bases, with 9 bases sitting between them. Per the germline V gene, CDR1 is SEHNR and CDR2 is FQNEAQ (reference sequence). This CDR3 comprises 13 residues. Written as DNA, the CDR3 is TGTGCCAGCAGCTTAGGTCAGGGTGACGAGCAGTACTTC. This translates into CASSLGQGDEQYF.

This sequence joins TRBV7-9 and TRBJ1-4, with 7 bases matching TRBD1. This CDR3 has 15 residues. Germline values: CDR1 SEHNR, CDR2 FQNEAQ (reference sequence). Losses at the gene ends were 5 bases for V and 4 bases for J; bases not matched to a gene: 7. CDR3 region: CASSARGQINEKLFF. The CDR3 bases are TGTGCCAGCAGCGCCCGGGGACAGATTAATGAAAAACTGTTTTTT.

The chain employs TRBV14 and TRBJ2-7, with D possibly TRBD2 on 6 matching bases. The germline gives CDR1 SGHDN, CDR2 FVKESK. The CDR3 consists of 14 residues. Trimming took off 4 bases at V and 3 bases at J, with 13 bases between the two ends. In nucleotides, the CDR3 is TGTGCCAGCAGCCGGGTAGCGGACCACTACGAGCAGTACTTC. It encodes CASSRVADHYEQYF.

In this sample, this clone turned up once. The chain links TRBV28 to TRBJ2-2, with D possibly matching TRBD1 (6 bases). Trimming left V 5 bases short and J 2 bases short, with 15 bases between. The CDR3 contains 16 residues. Germline CDR1 and CDR2: MDHEN and SYDVKM. This CDR3 reads CASSNAGTPNTGELFF. The CDR3 bases are TGTGCCAGCAGTAATGCCGGGACACCTAACACCGGGGAGCTGTTTTTT.

The V call is TRBV2, the J call TRBJ1-5; 9 bases fit TRBD1. CDR3 size: 15 residues. Trimming cost V 6 bases and J 2 bases; bases outside gene matches: 5. Per the germline V gene, CDR1 is SNHLY and CDR2 is FYNNEI. CDR3: CASRRQGGGNQPQHF. Here the CDR3 DNA reads TGTGCCAGCAGAAGACAGGGGGGCGGCAATCAGCCCCAGCATTTT.